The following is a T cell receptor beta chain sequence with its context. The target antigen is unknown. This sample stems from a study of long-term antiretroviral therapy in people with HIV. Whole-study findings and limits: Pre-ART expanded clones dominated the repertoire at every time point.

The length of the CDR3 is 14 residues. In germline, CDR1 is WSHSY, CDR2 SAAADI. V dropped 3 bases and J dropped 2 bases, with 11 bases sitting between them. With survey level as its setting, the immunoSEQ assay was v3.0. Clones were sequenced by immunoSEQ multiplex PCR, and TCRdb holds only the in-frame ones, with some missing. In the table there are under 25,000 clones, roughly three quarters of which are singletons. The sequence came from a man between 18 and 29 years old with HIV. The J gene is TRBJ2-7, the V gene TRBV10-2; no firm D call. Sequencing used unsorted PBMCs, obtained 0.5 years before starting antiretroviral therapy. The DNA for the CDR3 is TGCGCCAGCAGTGACAGCCGAGCAACCTACGAGCAGTACTTC. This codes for CASSDSRATYEQYF.